The 31 T cell receptor beta chains listed next were all sequenced from one sample in a study of OX40 agonist ivuxolimab in advanced cancers. Only in-frame clones appear in the TCRdb table, and some are missing; sequencing was by immunoSEQ multiplex PCR. Of some 41,000 clones in the sample, around 89% were seen once. This specimen was CD4+ or CD8+ T cells sorted from blood, taken in a trial of the OX40 agonist ivuxolimab. All receptors come from an adult with an advanced solid tumor such as melanoma, head and neck, liver or kidney cancer.

The chain recombines TRBV5-5 with TRBJ1-3; D gene ambiguous. V was trimmed by 3 bases and J by 1 base, leaving 5 bases between them. The germline V gene encodes CDR1 SGHKS and CDR2 YYEKEE (reference sequence). CDR3 length equals 13 residues. The chain's CDR3 is CASSSGSGNTIYF. The CDR3, as DNA: TGTGCCAGCAGCTCCGGATCTGGAAACACCATATATTTT.

For the CDR3, the DNA is TGTGCCAGCAGCATCACTAGCGGGGGGGCCGACGAGCAGTTCTTC. This encodes CASSITSGGADEQFF. This chain links TRBV5-4 with TRBJ2-1, with TRBD2 matching over 13 bases. The CDR3 contains 15 residues. V shed 4 bases, J shed 10 bases, and the junction held 8 bases outside the gene matches. Germline loops: CDR1 SGHNT, CDR2 YYREEE (reference sequence).

This rearrangement joins TRBV12-2 to TRBJ1-1. TRBV12-2 is flagged as a pseudogene. The CDR3 consists of 16 residues. The CDR3: CASRLAGDCRNTEAFF. Here the CDR3 DNA reads TGTGCAAGTCGCTTAGCGGGGGACTGCAGGAACACTGAAGCTTTCTTT.

The chain combines TRBV29-1 with TRBJ2-1, with D uncertain. V was pared by 7 bases and J by 14 bases, with 21 bases between. This CDR3 has 12 amino acids. Germline loops: CDR1 SQVTM, CDR2 ANQGSEA. CDR3 DNA: TGCAGCGCCCACCCGAGTTCAGGTTCGAAGTTCTTC. It encodes CSAHPSSGSKFF.

This clone was counted a single time. The V call is TRBV6-1, the J call TRBJ2-3; possibly TRBD1 or TRBD2 for D (5 bases each). The CDR3 spans 14 residues. Germline lookup yields CDR1 MNHNS and CDR2 SASEGT. V gave up 11 bases and J gave up 3 bases, with 18 bases separating them. The CDR3 bases are TGTGCCTCTTCCGTGGGGGATCGGACAGATACGCAGTATTTT. The encoded protein is CASSVGDRTDTQYF.

The chain joins TRBV29-1 to TRBJ2-7; TRBD1 agrees at 7 bases. The CDR3 runs to 15 residues. The V segment lost 7 bases and the J segment 7 bases; nucleotides outside the gene matches: 19. Germline V CDR1 and CDR2: SQVTM, ANQGSEA. CDR3 residues: CSGRGQYRGTGEQYF. For the CDR3, the DNA is TGCAGCGGGAGAGGTCAATACAGGGGAACGGGGGAGCAGTACTTC.

The chain joins TRBV6-5 to TRBJ1-2; D is unclear. V lost 6 bases and J 4 bases, leaving 15 bases between the germline ends. The CDR3 is 14 amino acids. Germline CDR1 and CDR2: MNHEY and SVGAGI. The CDR3 DNA reads TGTGCCAGCAGGACCCTAGGACGTCTCTATGGCTACACCTTC. It is translated as CASRTLGRLYGYTF.

The CDR3 is CASGRGEASGNTIYF. CDR3 nucleotide sequence: TGTGCCAGCGGGCGTGGGGAGGCCTCTGGAAACACCATATATTTT. The genes are TRBV5-5 and TRBJ1-3; no reliable D call. The CDR3 has 15 residues. Germline-derived CDR1 and CDR2 are SGHKS and YYEKEE (reference sequence). Between the trimmed V and J ends, which lost 7 bases and 0 bases, there was a span of 14 bases.

This rearrangement joins TRBV7-2 to TRBJ1-1; D remains unclear. Germline V CDR1 and CDR2: SGHTA, FQGNSA. CDR3 length: 12 amino acids. Trimming took off 2 bases at V and 8 bases at J, with 9 bases between the two ends. The DNA for the CDR3 is TGTGCCAGCAGCTTAAGAGGCACAGAAGCTTTCTTT. As protein: CASSLRGTEAFF. The full variable domain, rest sourced from reference TRBV7-2 and TRBJ1-1, is GAGVSQSPSNKVTEKGKDVELRCDPISGHTALYWYRQSLGQGLEFLIYFQGNSAPDKSGLPSDRFSAERTGGSVSTLTIQRTQQEDSAVYLCASSLRGTEAFFGQGTRLTVV.

V gene TRBV18 combines with J gene TRBJ1-2, with 8 bases fitting TRBD1. The CDR3 is 14 residues long. V was pared by 5 bases and J by 2 bases, with 4 bases of the junction left unmatched. Per the germline V gene, CDR1 is KGHSH and CDR2 is LQKENI. CDR3 in DNA: TGTGCCAGCTCAAAGACAGGGGACAACTATGGCTACACCTTC. Encoded protein: CASSKTGDNYGYTF. Filled out from reference TRBV18 and TRBJ1-2, the complete variable domain reads NAGVMQNPRHLVRRRGQEARLRCSPMKGHSHVYWYRQLPEEGLKFMVYLQKENIIDESGMPKERFSAEFPKEGPSILRIQQVVRGDSAAYFCASSKTGDNYGYTFGSGTRLTVV.

The J gene is TRBJ2-1, the V gene TRBV6-7; 10 nucleotides align to TRBD2. TRBV6-7 is classed as an ORF, of uncertain function. CDR3 length: 19 amino acids. The trim removed 2 bases at V and 10 bases at J, leaving 20 bases unmatched. Written as DNA, the CDR3 is TGTGCCAGCAGTTACCCCCTCCTGGAGAAGCGGGGGGGGGATTGGGAGCAGTTCTTC. Translation gives CASSYPLLEKRGGDWEQFF.

V usage is TRBV4-2 and J usage is TRBJ1-4; D unclear. Germline assignment: CDR1 LGHNA and CDR2 YNFKEQ. V was pared by 2 bases and J by 4 bases, with 14 bases between. The CDR3 is made up of 16 amino acids. CDR3 residues: CASSQSSADLNEKLFF. CDR3 bases: TGTGCCAGCAGCCAATCAAGCGCCGACCTTAATGAAAAACTGTTTTTT.

This chain uses TRBV29-1 with TRBJ2-1, with TRBD2 matching 15 bases. The CDR3 loop spans 17 amino acids. CDR1 is SQVTM, CDR2 ANQGSEA, per germline. V trimming: 7 bases; J trimming: 4 bases; junction bases outside the gene matches: 11. DNA of the CDR3: TGCAGCGCCGAGGGGACTAGCGGGGGGACTAGTTACAATGAGCAGTTCTTC. It codes for CSAEGTSGGTSYNEQFF.

This chain links TRBV5-1 with TRBJ2-1; 8 bases line up with TRBD2. The CDR3 is 17 amino acids. Germline CDR1 reads SGHRS; CDR2 reads YFSETQ. V was pared by 1 base and J by 0 bases, with 6 bases of the junction left unmatched. The DNA for the CDR3 is TGCGCCAGCAGCTTGAACAGCGGGGGTAACTCCTACAATGAGCAGTTCTTC. It codes for CASSLNSGGNSYNEQFF.

The chain recombines TRBV14 with TRBJ2-5; D perhaps matches TRBD1 (6 bases). The germline CDR1 and CDR2 sequences are SGHDN and FVKESK. Trimming removed 4 bases from V and 2 bases from J, with 11 bases in between. The CDR3 is 14 residues long. CDR3 coding DNA: TGTGCCAGCAGCCCGTTACAGGGACAAGAGACCCAGTACTTC. Amino acid sequence: CASSPLQGQETQYF.

This chain uses TRBV5-4 with TRBJ1-1, with no clear D. Trimming shortened V by 0 bases and J by 9 bases, and 12 bases separated the two germline ends. This CDR3 region has 13 residues. Per germline, CDR1 SGHNT and CDR2 YYREEE (reference sequence). The CDR3, as DNA: TGTGCCAGCAGCTTGGAGTTAGGTGGCCAAGCTTTCTTT. Encoded protein: CASSLELGGQAFF.

The gene calls are TRBV29-1 and TRBJ2-7; 7 nucleotides agree with TRBD1. V shed 7 bases, J shed 1 base, and the junction held 13 bases outside the gene matches. The CDR3 spans 15 residues. CDR1 and CDR2 from the germline V gene are SQVTM and ANQGSEA. CDR3 in amino acids: CSARGGRPESYEQYF. The CDR3, as DNA: TGCAGCGCCAGAGGGGGCAGGCCCGAGTCCTACGAGCAGTACTTC.

This chain uses TRBV7-2 with TRBJ1-5; 7 bases are a match to TRBD1. This CDR3 spans 15 amino acids. V was clipped by 1 base and J by 1 base; unmatched bases: 1. Per germline, CDR1 SGHTA and CDR2 FQGNSA. The CDR3, as DNA: TGTGCCAGCAGCTTAGTACAGGGGAGCAATCAGCCCCAGCATTTT. The encoded protein is CASSLVQGSNQPQHF. Combining the CDR3 with reference TRBV7-2 and TRBJ1-5 gives the whole variable domain GAGVSQSPSNKVTEKGKDVELRCDPISGHTALYWYRQSLGQGLEFLIYFQGNSAPDKSGLPSDRFSAERTGGSVSTLTIQRTQQEDSAVYLCASSLVQGSNQPQHFGDGTRLSIL.

The chain uses TRBV11-2 and TRBJ1-1; 11 bases fit TRBD1. The CDR3 covers 17 residues. Germline CDR1 is SGHAT and CDR2 is FQNNGV. The V gene end was trimmed by 5 bases and the J gene end by 1 base; junction bases not matched to a gene: 9. The CDR3 DNA sequence: TGTGCCAGCAGCGCTCGGGACAGGGGGGTCAAGAACACTGAAGCTTTCTTT. This gives the protein CASSARDRGVKNTEAFF.

The gene calls are TRBV7-9 and TRBJ2-1; the match to TRBD1 covers 7 bases. With 1 base clipped from V and 3 bases from J, the junction kept 3 bases outside the gene matches. The CDR3 is 15 amino acids. Germline CDR1 and CDR2: SEHNR and FQNEAQ (reference sequence). The CDR3 protein is CASSLGGGGYNEQFF. The CDR3 DNA reads as TGTGCCAGCAGCTTAGGAGGGGGCGGCTACAATGAGCAGTTCTTC.

The V call is TRBV5-5, the J call TRBJ1-2; tentative D call: TRBD1 (5 bases). V was clipped by 5 bases and J by 10 bases, with 30 bases between them. Germline V lookup: CDR1 SGHKS, CDR2 YYEKEE (reference sequence). The length of the CDR3 is 17 residues. The CDR3 sequence is CASSPEATALLRFAYTF. The CDR3 nucleotides are TGTGCCAGCAGTCCGGAGGCGACAGCCTTATTACGTTTTGCCTACACCTTC.

The J gene is TRBJ1-5, the V gene TRBV18, with D unresolved. Between the trimmed V and J ends, which lost 3 bases and 8 bases, there was a span of 8 bases. The CDR3 extends over 12 amino acids. Germline assignment: CDR1 KGHSH and CDR2 LQKENI. CDR3 DNA sequence: TGTGCCAGCTCACCCATTAGTGAGCCCCAGCATTTT. Its translation: CASSPISEPQHF.

The gene calls are TRBV6-4 and TRBJ2-2, with D possibly being TRBD2 (6 bases). Trimming pared 0 bases from V and 7 bases from J, leaving 12 bases between. Germline CDR1 reads MRHNA; CDR2 reads SNTAGT. The CDR3 is 15 amino acids. CDR3 coding DNA: TGTGCCAGCAGTGACTCACCAGGGCGGGGCGGGGAGCTGTTTTTT. Its translation: CASSDSPGRGGELFF.

The rearrangement links TRBV7-9 to TRBJ1-3, with D perhaps matching TRBD1 (5 bases). V was pared by 6 bases and J by 8 bases, with 20 bases between. This CDR3 comprises 15 residues. Germline-derived CDR1 and CDR2 are SEHNR and FQNEAQ (reference sequence). The CDR3 sequence is CASRGPGTEGYTIYF. The CDR3, as DNA: TGTGCCAGCAGGGGCCCTGGAACCGAGGGGTACACCATATATTTT. Based on the CDR3 plus reference TRBV7-9 and TRBJ1-3, the full variable domain is DTGVSQNPRHKITKRGQNVTFRCDPISEHNRLYWYRQTLGQGPEFLTYFQNEAQLEKSRLLSDRFSAERPKGSFSTLEIQRTEQGDSAMYLCASRGPGTEGYTIYFGEGSWLTVV.

V gene TRBV7-3 combines with J gene TRBJ1-2; 8 positions agree with TRBD1. The CDR3 consists of 14 residues. The V segment lost 2 bases and the J segment 8 bases; nucleotides outside the gene matches: 7. In germline, CDR1 is SGHTA, CDR2 FQGTGA. The CDR3 loop is CASSLDGTGGGYTF. The CDR3 DNA sequence: TGTGCCAGCAGCTTAGATGGGACAGGAGGCGGCTACACCTTC.

The rearrangement links TRBV28 to TRBJ2-1; no clear D. Trimming shortened V by 7 bases and J by 0 bases, and 16 bases separated the two germline ends. Per the germline V gene, CDR1 is MDHEN and CDR2 is SYDVKM. CDR3 length equals 16 residues. CDR3 nucleotides: TGTGCCAGCACCCTGACCGGCTCCAGCTCCTACAATGAGCAGTTCTTC. It translates to CASTLTGSSSYNEQFF.

The chain joins TRBV5-1 to TRBJ1-5; unclear D gene. The V gene's germline CDR1 is SGHRS and CDR2 YFSETQ. The V end was cut by 2 bases, the J end by 7 bases, with 13 bases between. The CDR3 runs 14 residues. This chain's CDR3 is CASSFGGGGQPQHF. The CDR3 bases are TGCGCCAGCAGCTTCGGCGGCGGCGGGCAGCCCCAGCATTTT.

The chain links TRBV7-6 to TRBJ2-5; D ambiguous. Germline V gives CDR1 SGHVS, CDR2 FNYEAQ. The CDR3 loop spans 17 amino acids. V was pared by 5 bases and J by 4 bases, with 23 bases between. CDR3 in amino acids: CASSPKGTSTWGETQYF. The CDR3 DNA sequence: TGTGCCAGCAGCCCAAAGGGCACCTCAACATGGGGAGAGACCCAGTACTTC.

V gene TRBV5-1 combines with J gene TRBJ2-7, with D perhaps matching TRBD2 (5 bases). Looked up from germline, CDR1 is SGHRS and CDR2 is YFSETQ. The CDR3 extends over 12 amino acids. V was cut by 0 bases and J by 6 bases, with 7 bases left in between. In DNA, the CDR3 is TGCGCCAGCAGCTTGGGAGGGTTCGAGCAGTACTTC. Translation gives CASSLGGFEQYF.

The chain is built from TRBV5-1 and TRBJ1-1; D unresolved. The V end was cut by 1 base, the J end by 2 bases, with 12 bases between. CDR3 length equals 15 residues. Germline V lookup: CDR1 SGHRS, CDR2 YFSETQ. The CDR3: CASSLWAGGNTEAFF. In DNA form, the CDR3 reads TGCGCCAGCAGCTTGTGGGCCGGAGGCAACACTGAAGCTTTCTTT.

The chain joins TRBV11-1 to TRBJ1-1; 7 bases are shared with TRBD1. V lost 5 bases to trimming and J lost 4 bases; unmatched junction nucleotides: 16. The CDR3 is 17 residues long. CDR1 is SGHAT, CDR2 FQDESV, per germline (reference sequence). CDR3 loop: CASSEPKGAPEVTEAFF. CDR3 DNA sequence: TGTGCCAGCAGCGAACCCAAGGGGGCCCCGGAGGTCACTGAAGCTTTCTTT. The complete variable domain, with remaining parts taken from reference TRBV11-1 and TRBJ1-1, reads EAEVAQSPRYKITEKSQAVAFWCDPISGHATLYWYRQILGQGPELLVQFQDESVVDDSQLPKDRFSAERLKGVDSTLKIQPAELGDSAMYLCASSEPKGAPEVTEAFFGQGTRLTVV.